The rows below give T cell receptor beta chains drawn from one sample of a study of response to subunit inactivated influenza vaccine. TCRdb called the RT-PCR reads again in MiXCR, with one record for every CDR3 protein. Altogether about 540,000 distinct CDR3 sequences are present, around 25% being singletons, with the ten largest covering approximately 2.9%. A further study also used this sample, focusing on T cells expressing NK-cell markers.

The source material was CD4+ T cells sorted from PBMCs, sampled roughly 13 days after vaccination. All receptors derive from a man over 45 who received an inactivated influenza vaccine. CDR3s include the opening cysteine and the closing phenylalanine or tryptophan. The D gene is left open where the match is weak. A row's size may be missing; if present it is once, few, many or a size class.

j_call clone_size d_call v_call cdr3_nt cdr3_aa
TRBJ2-3 - - TRBV7-2 TGTGCCAGCAGCCCGTTGGGGTCCCGAACCACAGATACGCAGTATTTT CASSPLGSRTTDTQYF
TRBJ2-5 many - TRBV21-1 TGTGCCAGCAGCAAAGGGGACAGGGGAGAAGAGACCCAGTACTTC CASSKGDRGEETQYF
TRBJ2-1 - TRBD2 TRBV20-1 TGCAGTGCAAAAGCGGGGGGCACCTACAATGAGCAGTTCTTC CSAKAGGTYNEQFF
TRBJ2-3 few TRBD2 TRBV20-1 TGCAGTGCTAGAGAAGCAGCGGGAGGACGAGATACGCAGTATTTT CSAREAAGGRDTQYF
TRBJ2-1 - TRBD2 TRBV20-1 TGCAGTGCTAGTCTACCGGGGGGGCGGGATGAGCAGTTCTTC CSASLPGGRDEQFF
TRBJ2-3 - TRBD2 TRBV4-1 TGCGCCAGCGGACTAGCGGGGCGGGATACGCAGTATTTT CASGLAGRDTQYF
TRBJ2-1 many - TRBV12-3/TRBV12-4 TGTGCCAGCAGTTTGGGGGGAGCGGGTGAGCAGTTCTTC CASSLGGAGEQFF
TRBJ2-1 - - TRBV7-9 TGTGCCAGCAGCTTAGGAATAGGGAGCTCCTACAATGAGCAGTTCTTC CASSLGIGSSYNEQFF
TRBJ2-1 - TRBD2 TRBV12-3/TRBV12-4 TGTGCCAGCAGTTTGTTGGTAGCGGGAGAGTGGAATGAGCAGTTCTTC CASSLLVAGEWNEQFF
TRBJ2-3 - - TRBV12-3/TRBV12-4 TGTGCCAGCACCCCCCCGGGAAGCACAGATACGCAGTATTTT CASTPPGSTDTQYF
TRBJ1-2 - - TRBV7-9 TGTGCCAGCAGCTTAGCGGGGGGAGCCTATGGCTACACCTTC CASSLAGGAYGYTF
TRBJ1-4 few - TRBV6-5 TGTGCCAGCAGTAACCACAGGGCGGGGAATGAAAAACTGTTTTTT CASSNHRAGNEKLFF
TRBJ1-1 - TRBD1 TRBV2 TGTGCCAGCAGGACAACAGGGGCCACTGAAGCTTTCTTT CASRTTGATEAFF
TRBJ2-7 - TRBD1 TRBV5-6 TGTGCCAGCAGCCCCGGGACAGAGTTATACGAGCAGTACTTC CASSPGTELYEQYF
TRBJ1-4 - - TRBV5-1 TGCGCCAGCAGCTTGGGTGGATACGAAAAACTGTTTTTT CASSLGGYEKLFF
TRBJ2-7 - - TRBV18 TGTGCCAGCTCACCACCTGGTATCGACCACGGATCCTACGAGCAGTACTTC CASSPPGIDHGSYEQYF